This entry lists 26 T cell receptor beta chains sequenced from one sample in a study of T cells in women clearing cervical HPV infection. The method was immunoSEQ multiplex PCR; TCRdb's version includes in-frame clones alone and lacks a portion of them. This listing includes over 30,000 clones. The material sequenced was blood buffy coat. The origin of the receptors is a woman between 18 and 69 years old with a cervical HPV16 infection that either progressed to CIN3+ or cleared (not recorded which).

Turning to this clone: Sequencing ends 3 residues short of the CDR3 end; the germline J gene provides the rest. The gene calls are TRBV7-9 and TRBJ2-5; 9 bases are a match to TRBD1. The CDR3 length is 15 residues. The germline V gene has CDR1 SEHNR and CDR2 FQNEAQ (reference sequence). The V and J ends lost 1 base and 5 bases, in that order; junction bases with no gene match: 5. The sequenced part of the CDR3 DNA is TGTGCCAGCAGCTTAGGGACAGGGGAGAAGGAGACC. This codes for CASSLGTGEKET. The entire CDR3 reads CASSLGTGEKETQYF.

A note on this clone: The read ends 3 residues before the CDR3 terminus; that terminus is restored from the germline J gene. The J gene is TRBJ2-7, the V gene TRBV29-1; a weak D match, TRBD1 (5 bases). V shed 4 bases and J shed 3 bases, with 13 bases lying between them. Germline lookup yields CDR1 SQVTM and CDR2 ANQGSEA. The CDR3 contains 13 residues. This CDR3 is CSVVSDSSYEQYF. Incomplete CDR3 DNA: TGCAGCGTTGTGTCCGACAGTAGCTACGAG.

As regards this clone: From the germline J gene comes the end of the CDR3, since the read stops 3 residues before it. The chain employs TRBV19 and TRBJ2-2; D might be TRBD1 (5 bases). Germline assignment: CDR1 LNHDA and CDR2 SQIVND (reference sequence). This CDR3 comprises 16 residues. V gave up 3 bases and J gave up 6 bases, with 17 bases separating them. The CDR3 bases that were read are TGTGCCAGTAGTATCTCGGCAGGGTTTGGGGCCGGGGAG. Its translation: CASSISAGFGAGE. The CDR3 in full is CASSISAGFGAGELFF.

A remark on this clone: The observed sequence ends 3 residues before the CDR3 terminus, with the missing tail filled in from the germline J gene. Other DNA sequences of this sample code for an identical CDR3. V and J are TRBV2 and TRBJ1-2; D not certain. V lost 3 bases to trimming and J lost 0 bases, with 8 bases between them. CDR3 length: 14 residues. Germline V gene data show CDR1 as SNHLY and CDR2 as FYNNEI. CDR3: CASSDLSANYGYTF. CDR3 DNA, as far as it was read: TGTGCCAGCAGTGATCTTTCGGCTAACTATGGC.

Concerning this clone itself: A read error may account for a junction end that differs from germline. The missing CDR3 end, 3 residues past where the read stops, is filled in from the germline J gene. V and J are TRBV10-1 and TRBJ2-3; the D gene is possibly TRBD1 (5 bases). Germline V gene data show CDR1 as WNHNN and CDR2 as SYGVQD (reference sequence). CDR3 length: 15 amino acids. CDR3 DNA (partial): TGCGCCAGCAGTGAAGGCGGCGCAGGGCCAGAGACG. This gives the protein CASSEGGAGPET. Given in full, the CDR3 is CASSEGGAGPETQYF.

Notes on this clone: The read falls 3 residues short of the CDR3 end, and the missing part is taken from the germline J gene. The gene calls are TRBV4-1 and TRBJ2-2; 8 bases line up with TRBD2. The V and J ends lost 4 bases and 3 bases, in that order; junction bases with no gene match: 7. CDR3 size: 16 residues. Looked up from germline, CDR1 is MGHRA and CDR2 is YSYEKL. The CDR3 protein is CASSPLGLVDTGELFF. Partial CDR3 DNA: TGCGCCAGCAGCCCTCTGGGACTAGTGGACACCGGGGAG.

Of note for this clone: The observed sequence ends 3 residues before the CDR3 terminus, with the missing tail filled in from the germline J gene. This chain uses TRBV7-6 with TRBJ2-7; 7 positions match TRBD1. J gave up 4 bases and V 6 bases, and 3 bases lay outside the gene matches. Germline assignment: CDR1 SGHVS and CDR2 FNYEAQ. The CDR3 has 12 amino acids. CDR3 loop: CASSPGGYEQYF. The part of the CDR3 DNA that was read is TGTGCCAGCAGTCCAGGGGGATACGAG.

Turning to this clone: The read ends 3 residues early relative to the CDR3; the germline J gene fills the gap. V gene TRBV5-1 combines with J gene TRBJ2-2, with TRBD1 identical over 8 bases. This CDR3 contains 14 residues. Germline assignment: CDR1 SGHRS and CDR2 YFSETQ. CDR3 region: CASIRTGRRSPLFF. The CDR3 DNA, read in part, is TGCGCCAGCATCAGGACAGGGAGGAGGTCACCG.

Regarding this clone: The CDR3 is cut off 3 residues early in the read; its end comes from the germline J gene. J is TRBJ2-5 and V is TRBV30; 10 bases are shared with TRBD2. From germline, CDR1 is GTSNPN and CDR2 SVGIG (reference sequence). V was pared by 2 bases and J by 3 bases, with 9 bases of the junction left unmatched. The CDR3 runs 16 residues. Partial CDR3 DNA: TGTGCCTGGAGTCCAGGGACTAGCGTTCCGAAAGAGACC. This sequence encodes CAWSPGTSVPKET. The CDR3 in full is CAWSPGTSVPKETQYF.

Regarding this clone: The CDR3 extends 3 residues past the end of the read, so its final part is completed from the germline J gene. This same CDR3 is encoded by further DNA sequences in the sample. The rearrangement uses TRBV7-9 and TRBJ1-1, with D unresolved. Germline-derived CDR1 and CDR2 are SEHNR and FQNEAQ (reference sequence). V lost 1 base and J lost 3, with 6 bases in between. This CDR3 region has 13 residues. The CDR3 spells CASSLEPDTEAFF. The sequenced part of the CDR3 DNA is TGTGCCAGCAGCTTAGAACCGGACACTGAA.

Comment on this clone: The read ends 3 residues early relative to the CDR3; the germline J gene fills the gap. The chain carries TRBV29-1 and TRBJ2-2, with D hard to call. The V and J ends lost 4 bases and 5 bases respectively, with 8 bases between them. The germline V gene has CDR1 SQVTM and CDR2 ANQGSEA. The length of the CDR3 is 12 residues. The DNA read from the CDR3 is TGCAGCGTTGGGCCCGGGACCGGGGAG. Its protein product is CSVGPGTGE. The whole CDR3 protein is CSVGPGTGELFF.

About this clone itself: Coverage ceases 3 residues before the CDR3 finishes, and the germline J gene fills in the end. This chain connects TRBV4-2 to TRBJ2-3; 10 bases are a match to TRBD2. This CDR3 contains 17 residues. The ends lost 4 bases at V and 2 bases at J; junction bases unmatched: 9. The germline V gene encodes CDR1 LGHNA and CDR2 YNFKEQ. This CDR3 is CASSLWTSGAYTDTQYF. Partial CDR3 DNA: TGTGCCAGCAGCCTCTGGACTAGCGGAGCGTACACAGATACG.

Notes on this clone: The read halts 3 residues ahead of the CDR3 end, with the missing end drawn from the germline J gene. The chain recombines TRBV30 with TRBJ1-2; D unclear. The CDR3 is 14 residues long. Germline V CDR1 and CDR2: GTSNPN, SVGIG (reference sequence). CDR3 loop: CAWMSSGNVGTYTF. Incomplete CDR3 DNA: TGTGCCTGGATGTCTAGCGGGAATGTTGGTACC. The full variable domain, in which reference TRBV30 and TRBJ1-2 provide the parts outside the CDR3, is SQTIHQWPATLVQPVGSPLSLECTVEGTSNPNLYWYRQAAGRGLQLLFYSVGIGQISSEVPQNLSASRPQDRQFILSSKKLLLSDSGFYLCAWMSSGNVGTYTFGSGTRLTVV.

In the case of this clone: The read falls 3 residues short of the CDR3 end, and the missing part is taken from the germline J gene. The chain couples TRBV5-6 to TRBJ2-7, with D perhaps matching TRBD2 (6 bases). Germline CDR1 is SGHDT and CDR2 is YYEEEE. V dropped 4 bases and J dropped 3 bases, with 8 bases sitting between them. The CDR3 has 12 amino acids. The CDR3: CASSRGSYEQYF. The CDR3 DNA, read in part, is TGTGCCAGCAGCCGGGGGAGCTACGAG. Complete variable domain (other parts from reference TRBV5-6 and TRBJ2-7): DAGVTQSPTHLIKTRGQQVTLRCSPKSGHDTVSWYQQALGQGPQFIFQYYEEEERQRGNFPDRFSGHQFPNYSSELNVNALLLGDSALYLCASSRGSYEQYFGPGTRLTVT.

Remarks on this clone: The CDR3 is cut off 3 residues early in the read; its end comes from the germline J gene. The rearrangement links TRBV20-1 to TRBJ1-5, with 11 bases aligning to TRBD1. The V gene's germline CDR1 is DFQATT and CDR2 SNEGSKA (reference sequence). V lost 5 bases to trimming and J lost 2 bases; unmatched junction nucleotides: 8. The CDR3 is 16 amino acids. Incomplete CDR3 DNA: TGCAGTGCTCGGACAGGGGGCTCCAGGGGCAATCAGCCC. Encoded protein: CSARTGGSRGNQP. The entire CDR3 reads CSARTGGSRGNQPQHF.

Comment on this clone: Sequencing ends 3 residues short of the CDR3 end; the germline J gene provides the rest. The gene calls are TRBV7-8 and TRBJ1-2; 7 nucleotides match TRBD1. V lost 0 bases and J lost 4; bases outside the gene matches: 5. Germline values: CDR1 SGHVS, CDR2 FQNEAQ. The CDR3 contains 15 residues. The CDR3 reads CASSLAPRDSYGYTF. Partial CDR3 DNA: TGTGCCAGCAGCTTAGCCCCGAGGGACAGCTATGGC.

On this clone itself: Coverage ceases 3 residues before the CDR3 finishes, and the germline J gene fills in the end. The chain recombines TRBV2 with TRBJ1-5, with a possible D match to TRBD1 (5 bases). Germline V gene sequence: CDR1 SNHLY, CDR2 FYNNEI. The CDR3 loop spans 14 amino acids. V was pared by 5 bases and J by 9 bases, with 17 bases between. CDR3 bases read: TGTGCCAGCAGTTCCCAGGGCTCCCAATGGCCC. Its translation is CASSSQGSQWP. The entire CDR3 protein is CASSSQGSQWPQHF.

Details on this clone: Read coverage stops 3 residues before the CDR3 terminus; the germline J gene supplies the remainder. The chain combines TRBV24-1 with TRBJ2-3; perhaps TRBD1 as D (6 bases). The V end lost 4 bases, the J end lost 2 bases, and 12 bases lay between the germline ends. This CDR3 has 15 amino acids. Per germline, CDR1 KGHDR and CDR2 SFDVKD. The sequenced part of the CDR3 DNA is TGTGCCACCAGTGACACCGGACAGACCACAGATACG. Its translation is CATSDTGQTTDT. The whole CDR3 protein is CATSDTGQTTDTQYF.

Comment on this clone: The observed sequence ends 3 residues before the CDR3 terminus, with the missing tail filled in from the germline J gene. V gene TRBV2 combines with J gene TRBJ1-5; D is uncertain. Trimming left V 2 bases short and J 0 bases short, with 11 bases between. There are 16 residues in the CDR3. Germline loops: CDR1 SNHLY, CDR2 FYNNEI. CDR3 protein: CASSERGGFSNQPQHF. The part of the CDR3 DNA that was read is TGTGCCAGCAGTGAACGCGGCGGGTTTAGCAATCAGCCC. The entire variable domain, with the rest obtained from reference TRBV2 and TRBJ1-5, is as follows: EPEVTQTPSHQVTQMGQEVILRCVPISNHLYFYWYRQILGQKVEFLVSFYNNEISEKSEIFDDQFSVERPDGSNFTLKIRSTKLEDSAMYFCASSERGGFSNQPQHFGDGTRLSIL.

Comments on this clone: The CDR3 goes on 3 residues after the read ends, and that part is filled in from the germline J gene. V is TRBV20-1 and J is TRBJ1-1, with D unclear. This CDR3 spans 14 amino acids. Germline-derived CDR1 and CDR2 are DFQATT and SNEGSKA (reference sequence). V was cut by 1 base and J by 0 bases, with 9 bases left in between. CDR3 loop: CSARVGSMNTEAFF. The CDR3 bases that were read are TGCAGTGCTAGAGTAGGGTCCATGAACACTGAA.

In the case of this clone: The read terminates 3 residues ahead of where the CDR3 ends, so the germline J gene completes it. The chain has TRBV11-2 and TRBJ1-2, with D possibly TRBD1 on 6 matching bases. This CDR3 spans 14 amino acids. Germline CDR1 SGHAT, CDR2 FQNNGV. V gave up 6 bases and J gave up 4 bases, with 15 bases separating them. The CDR3 region is CASRSIGTPYGYTF. The CDR3 bases that were read are TGTGCCAGCAGATCCATCGGGACACCCTATGGC.

Note on this clone: The sequenced fragment ends 3 residues before the CDR3 boundary, so the rest is inferred from the germline J gene. The chain has TRBV29-1 and TRBJ2-1; tentatively, D is TRBD2 (5 bases). This CDR3 is 11 amino acids long. Trimming shortened V by 6 bases and J by 8 bases, and 11 bases separated the two germline ends. From germline, CDR1 is SQVTM and CDR2 ANQGSEA. The CDR3 DNA, read in part, is TGCAGCGTCCCAGCGGCCTATGAG. Translated: CSVPAAYE. In full, the CDR3 is CSVPAAYEQFF.

As to this clone: Read data end 3 residues before the CDR3 end; the end is taken from the germline J gene. J is TRBJ2-2 and V is TRBV4-1; D uncertain. Trimming took off 0 bases at V and 2 bases at J, with 10 bases between the two ends. The CDR3 contains 16 residues. Germline V gene lookup returns CDR1 MGHRA and CDR2 YSYEKL. The part of the CDR3 DNA that was read is TGCGCCAGCAGCCAAGATACGGGTTTAAACACCGGGGAG. This gives the protein CASSQDTGLNTGE. The whole CDR3 is CASSQDTGLNTGELFF.

Notes on this clone: The CDR3 end lies 3 residues beyond the end of the read and is filled in from the germline J gene. The chain uses TRBV5-1 and TRBJ1-2, with D hard to call. CDR3 length: 15 residues. V was clipped by 0 bases and J by 7 bases, with 16 bases between them. The germline V gene has CDR1 SGHRS and CDR2 YFSETQ. CDR3 DNA, as far as it was read: TGCGCCAGCAGCTTGGCGATTCAACCTACCGGTGGC. Encoded protein: CASSLAIQPTGG. The entire CDR3 reads CASSLAIQPTGGYTF.

CDR3 DNA, as far as it was read: TGTGCCAGCAGTTTGCCAGGATCTAATGAG. Its protein is CASSLPGSNE. The complete CDR3 protein is CASSLPGSNEQFF. This rearrangement joins TRBV28 to TRBJ2-1; D remains unclear. The DNA ends 3 residues before the CDR3 does, and the rest of the CDR3 is filled in from the germline J gene. The V end was cut by 3 bases, the J end by 7 bases, with 10 bases between. The germline V gene encodes CDR1 MDHEN and CDR2 SYDVKM. The CDR3 runs 13 residues.

Comment on this clone: With the read ending 3 residues before the CDR3 end, the germline J gene is used to fill in that end. The chain recombines TRBV7-9 with TRBJ2-2, with 9 bases that match TRBD1. Germline V gene lookup returns CDR1 SEHNR and CDR2 FQNEAQ (reference sequence). The CDR3 has 15 amino acids. CDR3 in amino acids: CASSLGTGSNEKLFF. The DNA read from the CDR3 is TGTGCCAGCAGCTTGGGGACAGGGTCTAATGAAAAG.